This record looks at one T cell receptor beta chain sequence and its context. Profiling relied on immunoSEQ multiplex PCR, and the TCRdb table lists in-frame clones only, not all of them. This sample has 250,000 to 350,000 clones; 87% occur once, and the top ten carry roughly 1.1%. The sample originates from a study of cytomegalovirus exposure and HLA in healthy donors. The CDR3 consists of 14 residues. Germline V gives CDR1 SGHRS, CDR2 YFSETQ. J lost 5 bases, V lost 4 bases, and 7 bases had no gene match. The chain uses TRBV5-1 and TRBJ2-7; 9 bases match TRBD1. The specimen was PBMCs. The receptor was isolated from a woman in her 30s in good health and CMV-seropositive. The chain's CDR3 is CASSPGQGIDEQYF. Written as DNA, the CDR3 is TGCGCCAGCAGCCCGGGACAGGGCATCGACGAGCAGTACTTC. The full variable domain, with the rest looked up from reference TRBV5-1 and TRBJ2-7, is KAGVTQTPRYLIKTRGQQVTLSCSPISGHRSVSWYQQTPGQGLQFLFEYFSETQRNKGNFPGRFSGRQFSNSRSEMNVSTLELGDSALYLCASSPGQGIDEQYFGPGTRLTVT.